These T cell receptor beta chains were read from a single sample in a study of cytomegalovirus exposure and HLA in healthy donors. Sequenced by immunoSEQ multiplex PCR; TCRdb stores in-frame clones only, minus some. The sample has around 130,000 clones, approximately 67% seen once. Sequencing was performed on PBMCs. All receptors come from a woman between 55 and 75 years old in good health and CMV-seronegative. CDR3s include the opening cysteine and the closing phenylalanine or tryptophan. A D gene is named only where the DNA matches it firmly. Clone size appears in some rows only: once, few, many, or a class for an expanded clone.

abundance,j_gene,d_gene,v_gene,CDR3nt,CDR3aa
.,TRBJ1-2,.,TRBV5-1,TGCGCCAGCAGCCTGGATGGGGGAGGCTATGGCTACACCTTC,CASSLDGGGYGYTF
.,TRBJ2-2,.,TRBV13,TGTGCCAGTTCGACTCTACTCACCGGGGAGCTGTTTTTT,CASSTLLTGELFF
.,TRBJ2-1,.,TRBV5-4,TGTGCCAGCAGCGCTAGCGCGCTCAATGAGCAGTTCTTC,CASSASALNEQFF
.,TRBJ2-2,TRBD1,TRBV10-3,TGTGCCATCAGAATGACAGGGTACACCGGGGAGCTGTTTTTT,CAIRMTGYTGELFF
few,TRBJ2-5,.,TRBV7-2,TGTGCCAGCAGCTTCATTCTGCAGGAGACCCAGTACTTC,CASSFILQETQYF
.,TRBJ1-3,.,TRBV29-1,TGCAGCGCAACAGGCAATCCTGGAAACACCATATATTTT,CSATGNPGNTIYF
.,TRBJ2-7,.,TRBV7-6,TGTGCCAGCAGCTTAGAGAGCTCCTACGAGCAGTACTTC,CASSLESSYEQYF
.,TRBJ1-1,TRBD1,TRBV5-1,TGCGCCAGCAGCTTGGGACAGGGGGCGGCTGAAGCTTTCTTT,CASSLGQGAAEAFF
.,TRBJ2-1,TRBD2,TRBV7-9,TGTGCCAGCAGCTTAGCCCGACTAGCGGCCCTCCACAATGAGCAGTTCTTC,CASSLARLAALHNEQFF
.,TRBJ1-5,TRBD1,TRBV6-1,TGTGCCAGCAGCCAGACAGGGCAGAGTCAGCCCCAGCATTTT,CASSQTGQSQPQHF
.,TRBJ2-7,.,TRBV5-1,TGCGCCAGCAGCCCGGGGGGACAAGCGGGGTACGAGCAGTACTTC,CASSPGGQAGYEQYF
.,TRBJ2-7,TRBD1,TRBV7-2,TGTGCCAGCAGCTTGGAGTGGGACAGCTCCTACGAGCAGTACTTC,CASSLEWDSSYEQYF
.,TRBJ2-7,.,TRBV28,TGTGCCAGCAGTTTAGTGGGGCGCGAGCAGTACTTC,CASSLVGREQYF
.,TRBJ2-3,.,TRBV5-1,TGCGCCAGCAGCTTGCTCGGGAGAACCACAGATACGCAGTATTTT,CASSLLGRTTDTQYF
few,TRBJ2-1,TRBD2,TRBV25-1,TGTGCCAGCAGTCCACTCGGGGGGTACAATGAGCAGTTCTTC,CASSPLGGYNEQFF
.,TRBJ2-7,.,TRBV25-1,TGTGCCAGCAGTGGCCGGTACGAGCAGTACTTC,CASSGRYEQYF